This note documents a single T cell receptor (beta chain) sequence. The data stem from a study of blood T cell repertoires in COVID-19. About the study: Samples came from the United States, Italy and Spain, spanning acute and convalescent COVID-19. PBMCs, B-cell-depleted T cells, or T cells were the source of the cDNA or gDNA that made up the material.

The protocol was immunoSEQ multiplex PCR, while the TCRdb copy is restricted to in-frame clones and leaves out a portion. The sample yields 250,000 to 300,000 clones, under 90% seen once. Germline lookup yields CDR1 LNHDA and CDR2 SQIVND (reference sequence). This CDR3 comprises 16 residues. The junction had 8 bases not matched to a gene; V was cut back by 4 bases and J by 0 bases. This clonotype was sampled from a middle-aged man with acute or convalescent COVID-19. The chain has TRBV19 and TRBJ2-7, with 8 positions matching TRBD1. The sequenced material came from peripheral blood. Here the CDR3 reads CASSTTGTGVSYEQYF. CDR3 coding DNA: TGTGCCAGTAGTACCACCGGGACAGGAGTCTCCTACGAGCAGTACTTC. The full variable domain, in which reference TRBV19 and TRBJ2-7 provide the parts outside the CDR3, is DGGITQSPKYLFRKEGQNVTLSCEQNLNHDAMYWYRQDPGQGLRLIYYSQIVNDFQKGDIAEGYSVSREKKESFPLTVTSAQKNPTAFYLCASSTTGTGVSYEQYFGPGTRLTVT.